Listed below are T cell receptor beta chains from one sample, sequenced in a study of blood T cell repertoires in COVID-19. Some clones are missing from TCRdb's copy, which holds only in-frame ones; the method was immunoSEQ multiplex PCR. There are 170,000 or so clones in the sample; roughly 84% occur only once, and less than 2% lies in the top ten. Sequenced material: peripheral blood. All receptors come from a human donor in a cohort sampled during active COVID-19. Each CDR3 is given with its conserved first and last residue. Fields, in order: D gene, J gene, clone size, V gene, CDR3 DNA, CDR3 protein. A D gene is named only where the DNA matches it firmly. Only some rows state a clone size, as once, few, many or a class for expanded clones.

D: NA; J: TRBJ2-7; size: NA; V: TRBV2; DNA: TGTGCCAGCTCCTCCGGCGAGCAGTACTTC; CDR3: CASSSGEQYF
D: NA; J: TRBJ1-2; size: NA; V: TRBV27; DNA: TGTGCCAGCAGGGGGGCAGGTAGCAGCTATGGCTACACCTTC; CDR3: CASRGAGSSYGYTF
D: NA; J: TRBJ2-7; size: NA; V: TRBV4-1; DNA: TGCGCCAGCAGCCAGGAGACGTACGAGCAGTACTTC; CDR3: CASSQETYEQYF
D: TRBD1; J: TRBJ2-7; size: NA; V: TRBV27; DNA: TGTGCCAGCACTCCTTCGGGACAGCCCTACGAGCAGTACTTC; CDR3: CASTPSGQPYEQYF
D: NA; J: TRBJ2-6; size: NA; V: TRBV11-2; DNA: TGTGCCAGCAGCCCCCCGGAGGTGGCTCCTGGGGCCAACGTCCTGACTTTC; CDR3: CASSPPEVAPGANVLTF
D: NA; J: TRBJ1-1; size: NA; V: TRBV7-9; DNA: TGTGCCAGCAGCTTAGGGGACAAAGCTTTCTTT; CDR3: CASSLGDKAFF
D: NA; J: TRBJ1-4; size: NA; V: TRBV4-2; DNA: TGTGCCAGCAGCCACACTCCGGGAAGGGGGAATGAAAAACTGTTTTTT; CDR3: CASSHTPGRGNEKLFF
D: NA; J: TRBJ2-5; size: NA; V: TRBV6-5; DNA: TGTGCCAGCAGCCAGGTCGGGGGGCGCAAAGAGACCCAGTACTTC; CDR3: CASSQVGGRKETQYF
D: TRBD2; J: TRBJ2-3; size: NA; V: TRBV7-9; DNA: TGTGCCAGCAGCTTAGTTCAGCTAGCGGGCACAGATACGCAGTATTTT; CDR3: CASSLVQLAGTDTQYF
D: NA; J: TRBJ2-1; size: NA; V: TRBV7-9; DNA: TGTGCCAGCAGCTCAAGTACAACAGGCGTAGGGCAGTTCTTC; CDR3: CASSSSTTGVGQFF
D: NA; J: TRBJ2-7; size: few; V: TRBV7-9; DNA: TGTGCCAGCAGAGACGGGACATTCTACGAGCAGTACTTC; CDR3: CASRDGTFYEQYF
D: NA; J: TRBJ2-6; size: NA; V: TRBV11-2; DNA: TGTGCCAGCAGCTCCTGGGCGGGGCCTGGGGCCAACGTCCTGACTTTC; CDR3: CASSSWAGPGANVLTF
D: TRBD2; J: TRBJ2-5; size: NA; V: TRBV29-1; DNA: TGCAGCGCCCGACCAAGGACTAGCGAAGAGACCCAGTACTTC; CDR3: CSARPRTSEETQYF
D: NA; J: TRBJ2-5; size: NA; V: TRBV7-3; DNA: TGTGCCAGCAGCTTCCTTGGGTCGAGGGAGACCCAGTACTTC; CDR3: CASSFLGSRETQYF
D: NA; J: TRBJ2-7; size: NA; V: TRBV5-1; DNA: TGCGCCAGCAGCTTGGGCCAGGACTACGAGCAGTACTTC; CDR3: CASSLGQDYEQYF
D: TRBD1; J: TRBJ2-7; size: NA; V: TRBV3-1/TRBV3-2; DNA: TGTGCCAGCAGCCCTGGGACAGCCTACGAGCAGTACTTC; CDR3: CASSPGTAYEQYF
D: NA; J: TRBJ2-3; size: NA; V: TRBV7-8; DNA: TGTGCCAGCAGCCCCCTGGATACGCAGTATTTT; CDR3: CASSPLDTQYF
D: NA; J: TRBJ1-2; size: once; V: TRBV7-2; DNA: TGTGCCAGCAGCCTAAGCGGGACCATTAAGGGTCCTTATGGCTACACCTTC; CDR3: CASSLSGTIKGPYGYTF
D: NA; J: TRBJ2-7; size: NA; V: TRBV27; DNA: TGTGCCAGCAGTTACAGGGTTTCCTACGAGCAGTACTTC; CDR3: CASSYRVSYEQYF
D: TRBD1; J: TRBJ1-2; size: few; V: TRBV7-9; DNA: TGTGCCAGCAGCCCCGACCCAGGGGGTCACTATGGCTACACCTTC; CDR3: CASSPDPGGHYGYTF
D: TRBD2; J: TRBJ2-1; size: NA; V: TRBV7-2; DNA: TGTGCCAGCAGCTTAGACGTCGCTAGCGGGAGTGGTGAGCAGTTCTTC; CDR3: CASSLDVASGSGEQFF
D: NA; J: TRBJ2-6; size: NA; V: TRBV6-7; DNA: TGTGCCAGCAGTTACGGGCCTTTGTCCAACGTCCTGACTTTC; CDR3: CASSYGPLSNVLTF
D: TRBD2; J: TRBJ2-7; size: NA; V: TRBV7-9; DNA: TGTGCCAGCAGAGGGACTAGCGGGGGGGGTGAGCAGTACTTC; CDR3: CASRGTSGGGEQYF
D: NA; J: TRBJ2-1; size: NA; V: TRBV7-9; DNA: TGTGCCAGCTTATACTTGAGCTCCTACAATGAGCAGTTCTTC; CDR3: CASLYLSSYNEQFF
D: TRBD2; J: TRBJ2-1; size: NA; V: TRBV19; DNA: TGTGCCAGTAGTTCAAGCGGGGGAAGCTCCTACAATGAGCAGTTCTTC; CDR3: CASSSSGGSSYNEQFF
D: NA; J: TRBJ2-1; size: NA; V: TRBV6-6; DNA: TGTGCCAGCAGTCAACGGACCAACCCGGGGAATGAGCAGTTCTTC; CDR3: CASSQRTNPGNEQFF
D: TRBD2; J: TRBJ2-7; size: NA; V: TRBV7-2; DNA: TGTGCCAGCAGCCCAGATGGGACTAGCAGCTACGAGCAGTACTTC; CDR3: CASSPDGTSSYEQYF
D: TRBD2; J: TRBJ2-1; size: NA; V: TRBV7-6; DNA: TGTGCCAGCAGCGTTACTAGCGGGGGGGCGAATGAGCAGTTCTTC; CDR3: CASSVTSGGANEQFF
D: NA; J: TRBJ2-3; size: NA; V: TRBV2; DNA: TGTGCCAGCAGATACGGGGGGCGTGGCACAGATACGCAGTATTTT; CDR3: CASRYGGRGTDTQYF
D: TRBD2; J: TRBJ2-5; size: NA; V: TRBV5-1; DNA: TGCGCCAGCAGCTTGGCCGTAGCGGGGGGGCAAGAGACCCAGTACTTC; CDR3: CASSLAVAGGQETQYF
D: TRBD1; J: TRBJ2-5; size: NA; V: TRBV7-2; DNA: TGTGCCAGCAGCATGCAACAGGGGGCCCAGGAGACCCAGTACTTC; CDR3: CASSMQQGAQETQYF
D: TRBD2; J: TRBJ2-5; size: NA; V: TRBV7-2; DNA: TGTGCCAGCAGCTTAGACGGGACTAGCGTTGAGACCCAGTACTTC; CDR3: CASSLDGTSVETQYF
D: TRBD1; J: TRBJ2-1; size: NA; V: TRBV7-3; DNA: TGTGCCAGCAGCTCACAGGGGGCTAGGTACAATGAGCAGTTCTTC; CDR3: CASSSQGARYNEQFF
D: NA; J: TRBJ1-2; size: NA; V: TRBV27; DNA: TGTGCCAGCAGTTTAACGTCACCCGGGTATGGCTACACCTTC; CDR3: CASSLTSPGYGYTF
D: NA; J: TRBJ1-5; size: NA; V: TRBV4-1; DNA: TGCGCCAGCAGCCTGGAGAAGGGGAAGGTTCAGCCCCAGCATTTT; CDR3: CASSLEKGKVQPQHF
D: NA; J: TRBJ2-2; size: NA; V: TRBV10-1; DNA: TGCGCCAGCAGCACGAACACCGGGGAGCTGTTTTTT; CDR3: CASSTNTGELFF